The clone carrying this T cell receptor (beta chain) appeared a single time. The data were obtained in a study of cytomegalovirus exposure and HLA in healthy donors. The data were produced by immunoSEQ multiplex PCR, yet TCRdb's version contains in-frame clones alone and is incomplete. The sample lists approximately 180,000 clones; 85% to 90% were seen once. The CDR3 has 16 residues. J gave up 3 bases and V 7 bases, and 9 bases lay outside the gene matches. Germline V CDR1 and CDR2: PRHDT, FYEKMQ (reference sequence). Sequenced: PBMCs. The rearrangement links TRBV13 to TRBJ1-6, with 7 bases fitting TRBD1. The TCR originated in a woman aged 25 to 39 in good health and CMV-seronegative. The CDR3 region has the DNA TGTGCCAGCATACAGGGGCCCCCGAACTATAATTCACCCCTCCACTTT. It translates to CASIQGPPNYNSPLHF.